This is a list of T cell receptor beta chains from one sample in a study of blood T cells in healthy people across ages. TCRdb passed the 5' RACE reads through MiXCR, listing each CDR3 protein once. Seen here are almost 550,000 distinct CDR3 sequences, more than 20% observed once, and the top ten hold 7.5% to 9%. These data were also reused for a study on T cells of mothers and their children.

Sequences were obtained from blood. The receptors come from a boy aged 5 to 17 in good health. Each CDR3 is given with its conserved first and last residue. A D gene is named only where the DNA matches it firmly. Not every row has a clone size; where given, it reads once, few, many or a size class.

j_gene,v_gene,abundance,d_gene,CDR3aa,CDR3nt
TRBJ2-7,TRBV29-1,.,.,CSVTGYSYEQYF,TGCAGCGTTACAGGTTACTCCTACGAGCAGTACTTC
TRBJ2-3,TRBV20-1,few,TRBD2,CSASLLAGPRADTQYF,TGCAGTGCTAGCCTACTAGCGGGTCCCAGGGCAGATACGCAGTATTTT
TRBJ1-1,TRBV7-9,many,.,CATKTSIKGGWRHTEAFF,TGTGCCACGAAAACCTCGATTAAAGGGGGTTGGCGACACACTGAAGCTTTCTTT
TRBJ2-7,TRBV14,few,TRBD1,CASSQDSTRGTAPYEQYF,TGTGCCAGCAGCCAAGATTCCACAAGGGGGACAGCACCCTACGAGCAGTACTTC
TRBJ2-1,TRBV5-5,few,.,CASSPATAGQSSYNEQFF,TGTGCCAGCAGCCCCGCGACAGCGGGACAGAGCTCCTACAATGAGCAGTTCTTC
TRBJ1-2,TRBV21-1,.,.,CASSKAAPHLYGYTF,TGTGCCAGCAGCAAAGCGGCCCCTCACTTATATGGCTACACCTTC
TRBJ1-1,TRBV15,once,TRBD1,CATSRATGGSTEAFF,TGTGCCACCAGCAGAGCTACAGGGGGAAGTACTGAAGCTTTCTTT
TRBJ1-2,TRBV6-6,.,.,CASSYRTLYGYTF,TGTGCCAGCAGTTACCGGACTCTCTATGGCTACACCTTC
TRBJ1-2,TRBV7-2,few,.,CASSLAPLRGYTF,TGTGCCAGCAGCTTAGCCCCGCTCAGGGGCTACACCTTC
TRBJ1-1,TRBV7-2,.,TRBD1,CASSLGRGRKNTEAFF,TGTGCCAGCAGCTTAGGCAGGGGGCGGAAAAACACTGAAGCTTTCTTT
TRBJ2-2,TRBV5-1,.,.,CASSLELNTGELFF,TGCGCCAGCAGCTTGGAGTTGAACACCGGGGAGCTGTTTTTT
TRBJ2-1,TRBV7-2,.,.,CASSLRQDNEQFF,TGTGCCAGCAGCTTGAGACAGGACAATGAGCAGTTCTTC
TRBJ2-7,TRBV7-9,.,.,CASSLTDSISYEQYF,TGTGCCAGCAGCTTAACGGACAGTATCTCCTACGAGCAGTACTTC
TRBJ1-2,TRBV28,few,TRBD1,CASRPGQGGGYTF,TGTGCCAGCAGACCGGGACAGGGGGGTGGCTACACCTTC
TRBJ2-3,TRBV10-3,few,.,CAIIPGLLDTQYF,TGTGCCATCATCCCGGGACTGTTGGATACGCAGTATTTT
TRBJ2-5,TRBV29-1,.,.,CSVGSAGSQGTQYF,TGCAGCGTTGGGTCGGCAGGATCCCAGGGGACCCAGTACTTC
TRBJ2-1,TRBV24-1,.,TRBD2,CATRPGTSVGNEQFF,TGTGCCACCAGACCCGGGACTAGCGTTGGCAATGAGCAGTTCTTC
TRBJ2-7,TRBV6-1,.,.,CASSSSVRGNLYEQSF,TGTGCCAGCAGTTCATCAGTTCGGGGGAACCTTTACGAGCAGTCCTTC
TRBJ2-1,TRBV15,few,.,CATSKVRGYEQFF,TGTGCCACCAGCAAAGTCCGGGGATATGAGCAGTTCTTC
TRBJ1-6,TRBV4-3,few,.,CASSQDYPGTSPLHF,TGCGCCAGCAGCCAAGATTATCCGGGAACTTCACCCCTCCACTTT
TRBJ2-7,TRBV20-1,many,TRBD2,CSAPGTSDLHEQYF,TGCAGTGCCCCGGGGACTAGCGATCTACACGAGCAGTACTTC
TRBJ2-1,TRBV11-2,.,TRBD2,CASSPVAGGPHNEQFF,TGTGCCAGCAGCCCTGTAGCGGGAGGGCCCCACAATGAGCAGTTCTTC
TRBJ2-7,TRBV28,few,.,CASSPLGQSPYEQYF,TGTGCCAGCAGTCCTCTTGGACAGTCTCCCTACGAGCAGTACTTC
TRBJ2-5,TRBV12-3/TRBV12-4,.,TRBD2,CASSLRSGGENQETQYF,TGTGCCAGCAGTTTAAGAAGCGGGGGGGAAAACCAAGAGACCCAGTACTTC
TRBJ1-4,TRBV7-9,.,.,CASSPRGVNEKLFF,TGTGCCAGCAGCCCAAGGGGGGTTAATGAAAAACTGTTTTTT
TRBJ1-1,TRBV20-1,.,.,CSARAGAVNTEAFF,TGCAGTGCTAGGGCAGGGGCGGTGAACACTGAAGCTTTCTTT
TRBJ1-6,TRBV6-6,.,.,CASSYSEDNSPLHF,TGTGCCAGCAGTTACTCGGAAGATAATTCACCCCTCCACTTT
TRBJ1-2,TRBV24-1,few,.,CATSDGFRPGYTF,TGTGCCACCAGTGACGGATTCCGTCCGGGCTACACCTTC
TRBJ2-5,TRBV24-1,many,.,CATSEAVQETQYF,TGTGCCACCAGTGAGGCAGTCCAAGAGACCCAGTACTTC
TRBJ2-2,TRBV28,.,TRBD1,CASRPGTGAGELFF,TGTGCCAGCAGACCCGGGACAGGGGCCGGGGAGCTGTTTTTT
TRBJ1-2,TRBV27,.,.,CASKKQGLGGYTF,TGTGCCAGCAAAAAACAGGGTCTCGGTGGCTACACCTTC
TRBJ2-1,TRBV5-1,few,.,CASSRVRGGRNEQFF,TGCGCCAGCAGCCGGGTGAGGGGGGGCCGCAATGAGCAGTTCTTC
TRBJ2-2,TRBV5-1,few,TRBD2,CASSLDIWLAGSSTGELFF,TGCGCCAGCAGCTTGGATATTTGGCTAGCGGGTAGTTCCACCGGGGAGCTGTTTTTT
TRBJ1-4,TRBV12-3/TRBV12-4,.,.,CASRGDNEKLFF,TGTGCCAGCAGGGGGGACAATGAAAAACTGTTTTTT
TRBJ2-5,TRBV25-1,few,TRBD2,CASSDRERGGQETQYF,TGTGCCAGCAGTGACAGGGAGCGGGGGGGCCAAGAGACCCAGTACTTC
TRBJ2-5,TRBV20-1,.,TRBD2,CSARKREGRETQYF,TGCAGTGCTAGAAAGCGGGAGGGCCGAGAGACCCAGTACTTC
TRBJ1-1,TRBV6-2/TRBV6-3,.,.,CASSLSENTEAFF,TGTGCCAGCAGTCTCTCAGAGAACACTGAAGCTTTCTTT
TRBJ2-7,TRBV7-9,few,.,CASSSGTLDRREQYF,TGTGCCAGCAGCTCCGGGACCTTAGATCGGAGGGAGCAGTACTTC
TRBJ1-4,TRBV18,.,.,CASSPPSEGGKLFF,TGTGCCAGCTCACCACCCTCTGAAGGCGGAAAACTGTTTTTT
TRBJ2-1,TRBV12-3/TRBV12-4,.,.,CASSFSSAYNEQFF,TGTGCCAGCAGTTTTTCGAGCGCGTACAATGAGCAGTTCTTC
TRBJ2-1,TRBV7-2,.,.,CATQGGLNSYNEQFF,TGTGCCACCCAGGGTGGGTTAAACTCCTACAATGAGCAGTTCTTC
TRBJ1-6,TRBV19,few,.,CASSERGNSPLHF,TGTGCCAGTAGTGAGCGGGGAAATTCACCCCTCCACTTT
TRBJ2-5,TRBV12-3/TRBV12-4,few,.,CASSLYPGNLETQYF,TGTGCCAGCAGTTTATACCCTGGTAACCTGGAGACCCAGTACTTC
TRBJ2-5,TRBV20-1,.,TRBD2,CSVTSGGAYVQYF,TGCAGTGTGACTAGCGGGGGGGCTTACGTGCAGTACTTC
TRBJ1-6,TRBV12-3/TRBV12-4,few,TRBD1,CASSPDRGGSPLHF,TGTGCCAGCAGCCCGGACAGGGGGGGTTCACCCCTCCACTTT
TRBJ2-1,TRBV29-1,.,TRBD2,CSVEAKTGTSGNEQFF,TGCAGCGTTGAGGCTAAAACAGGGACTAGCGGCAATGAGCAGTTCTTC
TRBJ2-7,TRBV25-1,few,.,CASRVGTTLYF,TGTGCCAGCAGAGTCGGGACAACTCTGTACTTC
TRBJ2-5,TRBV19,few,TRBD2,CASSVGLAGPQQYF,TGTGCCAGTAGTGTCGGACTAGCGGGGCCACAGCAGTACTTC
TRBJ2-4,TRBV2,few,.,CASRMGPTRRSAKNIQYF,TGTGCCAGCCGGATGGGCCCCACGAGGCGGTCAGCCAAAAACATTCAGTACTTC
TRBJ1-1,TRBV20-1,few,TRBD1,CSVMDRGYRNTEAFF,TGCAGTGTCATGGACAGGGGATATCGGAACACTGAAGCTTTCTTT
TRBJ2-3,TRBV28,few,TRBD2,CASTPLGREGGDTQYF,TGTGCCAGCACCCCTTTAGGGCGGGAGGGCGGAGATACGCAGTATTTT
TRBJ2-1,TRBV9,.,TRBD2,CASSRTSGGRNEQFF,TGTGCCAGCAGCCGTACTAGCGGGGGGAGGAATGAGCAGTTCTTC
TRBJ1-1,TRBV18,few,TRBD1,CASSAGSGIGTGAFF,TGTGCCAGCTCGGCCGGTTCTGGGATAGGGACAGGGGCTTTCTTT